The following is a T cell receptor (beta chain) sequence with its context. TCRdb's table, derived via immunoSEQ multiplex PCR, lists solely in-frame clones and lacks some. This table has about 100,000 clones, about 90% appearing once. The data originate from a study of blood T cell repertoires in COVID-19. With 3 bases clipped from V and 8 bases from J, the junction kept 4 bases outside the gene matches. The CDR3 is 14 residues long. Looked up from germline, CDR1 is LGHNA and CDR2 is YSLEER. The clonotype was recovered from a man aged 30-40 years in a cohort sampled during active COVID-19. Sample: peripheral blood. This chain connects TRBV4-3 to TRBJ1-4; 9 nucleotides line up with TRBD1. The CDR3 loop is CASSHGQGLEKLFF. Here the CDR3 DNA reads TGCGCCAGCAGCCACGGACAGGGGCTAGAAAAACTGTTTTTT.